These T cell receptor beta chains were read from a single sample in a study of a mutant IDH1 vaccine in newly diagnosed glioma. Method: immunoSEQ multiplex PCR; TCRdb's copy keeps in-frame clones and lacks some. The sample has around 30,000 clones, around 84% seen once. Their antigen targets remain unknown. The sequencing used PBMCs, collected from a glioma patient whose treatment included an IDH1 peptide vaccine. The receptor source for this set is a woman between 18 and 29 years old with glioma. Each CDR3 is given with its conserved first and last residue. Fields, in order: CDR3 length, clone size, D gene, J gene, V gene, CDR3 protein, CDR3 DNA. The D gene is left open where the match is weak. Clone size is not always given. Where it is, it says once, few, many or a class for expanded clones.

14 | - | TRBD2 | TRBJ2-3 | TRBV6-1 | CASSEGGGTDTQYF | TGTGCCAGCAGTGAGGGGGGGGGCACAGATACGCAGTATTTT
11 | - | - | TRBJ2-5 | TRBV2 | CASSFVETQYF | TGTGCCAGCAGTTTTGTAGAGACCCAGTACTTC
12 | - | - | TRBJ1-5 | TRBV29-1 | CSVEGGGQPQHF | TGCAGCGTTGAAGGGGGGGGTCAGCCCCAGCATTTT
12 | few | TRBD1 | TRBJ1-1 | TRBV6-1 | CASRDRGTEAFF | TGTGCCAGCAGGGACAGGGGAACTGAAGCTTTCTTT
14 | - | - | TRBJ2-5 | TRBV7-9 | CASTSTLSAETQYF | TGTGCCAGCACCTCTACTCTTTCTGCGGAGACCCAGTACTTC
15 | - | - | TRBJ2-2 | TRBV2 | CASNPGTTHTGELFF | TGTGCCAGCAACCCCGGGACGACCCACACCGGGGAGCTGTTTTTT
12 | - | - | TRBJ1-2 | TRBV5-8 | CASSLVRYGYTF | TGTGCCAGCAGCTTGGTTCGCTATGGCTACACCTTC
17 | - | TRBD2 | TRBJ2-5 | TRBV19 | CASSPGLAGGSQETQYF | TGTGCCAGTAGTCCGGGACTAGCGGGGGGGTCTCAAGAGACCCAGTACTTC
15 | - | - | TRBJ2-5 | TRBV9 | CASSVDAGGRETQYF | TGTGCCAGCAGCGTAGATGCAGGGGGGCGAGAGACCCAGTACTTC
14 | few | - | TRBJ1-5 | TRBV18 | CASSPPDNNQPQHF | TGTGCCAGCTCACCACCGGACAACAATCAGCCCCAGCATTTT
14 | - | - | TRBJ1-1 | TRBV6-1 | CASSERGHLTEAFF | TGTGCCAGCAGTGAACGGGGGCATTTGACTGAAGCTTTCTTT
16 | - | TRBD2 | TRBJ2-2 | TRBV5-1 | CASSLHSGGNTGELFF | TGCGCCAGCAGTCTCCATAGCGGGGGGAACACCGGGGAGCTGTTTTTT
14 | few | TRBD1 | TRBJ1-2 | TRBV29-1 | CSVDPQGANYGYTF | TGCAGCGTTGACCCCCAGGGGGCTAACTATGGCTACACCTTC
15 | - | - | TRBJ1-5 | TRBV19 | CATLPGVTSNQPQHF | TGTGCCACCCTACCGGGGGTTACCAGCAATCAGCCCCAGCATTTT
12 | once | TRBD2 | TRBJ2-7 | TRBV10-3 | CAIGTSGYEQYF | TGTGCCATCGGAACTAGCGGATACGAGCAGTACTTC
13 | - | TRBD2 | TRBJ2-5 | TRBV28 | CASTGRAWETQYF | TGTGCCAGCACCGGGAGGGCCTGGGAGACCCAGTACTTC
14 | once | - | TRBJ2-2 | TRBV18 | CASSWTANTGELFF | TGTGCCAGCTCCTGGACAGCAAACACCGGGGAGCTGTTTTTT
16 | - | - | TRBJ1-5 | TRBV19 | CASSIGGSLSNQPQHF | TGTGCCAGTAGTATAGGAGGGAGTCTGAGCAATCAGCCCCAGCATTTT
16 | - | - | TRBJ2-7 | TRBV19 | CASSKTAPLSVYEQYF | TGTGCCAGTAGTAAAACGGCACCGCTATCGGTATACGAGCAGTACTTC
16 | - | - | TRBJ1-1 | TRBV6-5 | CASSYQGRASYTEAFF | TGTGCCAGCAGTTACCAGGGCAGGGCTTCGTACACTGAAGCTTTCTTT
15 | once | TRBD1 | TRBJ2-7 | TRBV19 | CASSRDRGRPYEQYF | TGTGCCAGTAGTCGGGACAGGGGGCGCCCCTACGAGCAGTACTTC
17 | - | TRBD2 | TRBJ2-7 | TRBV27 | CASSLSASSGGSYEQYF | TGTGCCAGCAGTTTATCCGCGTCCAGCGGGGGTTCCTACGAGCAGTACTTC
17 | - | - | TRBJ2-2 | TRBV6-1 | CASSGPWGFGNTGELFF | TGTGCCAGCAGTGGCCCGTGGGGATTCGGGAACACCGGGGAGCTGTTTTTT
16 | - | TRBD1 | TRBJ1-5 | TRBV6-5 | CASSSLTGGLNQPQHF | TGTGCCAGCAGTTCTTTGACAGGGGGCCTTAATCAGCCCCAGCATTTT
13 | - | - | TRBJ1-1 | TRBV28 | CASSFYPGPEAFF | TGTGCCAGCAGTTTTTACCCTGGGCCTGAAGCTTTCTTT
13 | - | - | TRBJ1-1 | TRBV5-4 | CASSFTGWPEAFF | TGTGCCAGCAGCTTTACAGGGTGGCCTGAAGCTTTCTTT
15 | - | - | TRBJ2-2 | TRBV7-2 | CASSFGGPTTGELFF | TGTGCCAGCAGCTTCGGGGGGCCTACCACCGGGGAGCTGTTTTTT
15 | - | TRBD1 | TRBJ1-5 | TRBV28 | CASSSPDRVNQPQHF | TGTGCCAGCAGTTCTCCGGACAGGGTGAATCAGCCCCAGCATTTT
16 | - | TRBD1 | TRBJ1-1 | TRBV7-2 | CASRASGGPLNTEAFF | TGTGCCAGCAGGGCCTCAGGGGGCCCCCTGAACACTGAAGCTTTCTTT
15 | - | - | TRBJ2-7 | TRBV25-1 | CASSGTALESYEQYF | TGTGCCAGCAGTGGGACTGCCTTGGAGTCCTACGAGCAGTACTTC
13 | - | - | TRBJ1-5 | TRBV2 | CASSGDLNQPQHF | TGTGCCAGCAGTGGGGACCTCAATCAGCCCCAGCATTTT
17 | - | TRBD2 | TRBJ2-3 | TRBV28 | CASSTGIRDREADTQYF | TGTGCCAGCAGTACCGGCATCAGAGATCGGGAGGCAGATACGCAGTATTTT